The 18 T cell receptor beta chains listed next were all sequenced from one sample in a study of blood T cell repertoires in COVID-19. Some clones are missing from TCRdb's copy, which holds only in-frame ones; the method was immunoSEQ multiplex PCR. The data hold about 180,000 clones, with approximately 80% observed a single time. Specimen: peripheral blood. These receptors were taken from a woman aged 40-49 years with COVID-19, enrolled during active disease.

The chain uses TRBV7-6 and TRBJ2-2, with 10 bases fitting TRBD1. The V and J ends lost 5 bases and 5 bases, in that order; junction bases with no gene match: 2. The CDR3 runs 14 residues. CDR1 is SGHVS, CDR2 FNYEAQ, per germline. The CDR3 DNA follows: TGTGCCAGCAGCAAGGGACAGGGGACCGGGGAGCTGTTTTTT. Residues: CASSKGQGTGELFF.

This clone was picked up a small number of times. This chain connects TRBV18 to TRBJ1-6; 7 positions match TRBD1. CDR1 and CDR2 from the germline V gene are KGHSH and LQKENI. The CDR3 covers 15 residues. The V segment lost 6 bases and the J segment 7 bases; nucleotides outside the gene matches: 9. The CDR3 region has the DNA TGTGCCAGCTCGCAAACCGGGACAGAAAATTCACCCCTCCACTTT. Protein: CASSQTGTENSPLHF.

This clone was detected only a few times. The chain uses TRBV27 and TRBJ1-2; tentative D call: TRBD1 (5 bases). The CDR3 runs to 13 residues. V was cut by 5 bases and J by 8 bases, with 15 bases left in between. Germline loops: CDR1 MNHEY, CDR2 SMNVEV (reference sequence). CDR3 DNA sequence: TGTGCCAGCAGTCCCGCAGGGAGGGGCGGCTACACCTTC. It translates to CASSPAGRGGYTF.

V and J are TRBV5-1 and TRBJ1-2, with 7 bases matching TRBD1. The trim removed 0 bases at V and 7 bases at J, leaving 9 bases unmatched. CDR1 is SGHRS and CDR2 is YFSETQ in the germline V gene. CDR3 length equals 15 residues. The CDR3 reads CASSLGDRLAGGYTF. CDR3 nucleotide sequence: TGCGCCAGCAGCTTGGGGGACAGACTCGCTGGTGGCTACACCTTC.

The table lists this clone with a count of one. The chain uses TRBV27 and TRBJ2-5; 8 bases map to TRBD2. V lost 7 bases to trimming and J lost 6 bases; unmatched junction nucleotides: 7. In germline, CDR1 is MNHEY, CDR2 SMNVEV (reference sequence). This CDR3 is built from 13 residues. This CDR3 reads CASTDGTRKTQYF. Written as DNA, the CDR3 is TGTGCCAGCACAGACGGGACTAGGAAGACCCAGTACTTC.

This clone showed up just a few times. The rearrangement links TRBV6-4 to TRBJ1-1, with 8 bases lining up with TRBD1. Losses at the gene ends were 0 bases for V and 6 bases for J; bases not matched to a gene: 6. CDR1 MRHNA and CDR2 SNTAGT come from the germline V gene. This CDR3 is built from 15 residues. CDR3 bases: TGTGCCAGCAGTGACTCCCCAGGGGGCTTAGCTGAAGCTTTCTTT. Its translation: CASSDSPGGLAEAFF.

The chain uses TRBV19 and TRBJ2-3, with D tentatively TRBD2 (5 bases). V lost 5 bases to trimming and J lost 6 bases, with 9 bases between them. The germline V gene encodes CDR1 LNHDA and CDR2 SQIVND (reference sequence). The CDR3 covers 12 residues. For the CDR3, the DNA is TGTGCCAGTAGTCGAAGAGGGGATACGCAGTATTTT. This translates into CASSRRGDTQYF.

The chain has TRBV18 and TRBJ1-1; 9 bases match TRBD1. The CDR3 has 16 residues. With V trimmed by 3 bases and J by 6 bases, 11 bases remained unmatched. Germline V CDR1 and CDR2: KGHSH, LQKENI. CDR3 DNA: TGTGCCAGCTCACCCGGTATAGGACAGGGGATCCCTGAAGCTTTCTTT. Its translation: CASSPGIGQGIPEAFF. Based on the CDR3 plus reference TRBV18 and TRBJ1-1, the full variable domain is NAGVMQNPRHLVRRRGQEARLRCSPMKGHSHVYWYRQLPEEGLKFMVYLQKENIIDESGMPKERFSAEFPKEGPSILRIQQVVRGDSAAYFCASSPGIGQGIPEAFFGQGTRLTVV.

The gene calls are TRBV28 and TRBJ1-5; TRBD1 matches at 10 bases. This CDR3 spans 15 amino acids. Germline V gives CDR1 MDHEN, CDR2 SYDVKM. With 6 bases clipped from V and 2 bases from J, the junction kept 4 bases outside the gene matches. In DNA, the CDR3 is TGTGCCAGCAGAAGGACAGGGGGACGCAATCAGCCCCAGCATTTT. Translating gives CASRRTGGRNQPQHF.

The V call is TRBV7-9, the J call TRBJ2-1, with 10 bases lining up with TRBD2. This CDR3 spans 15 amino acids. The junction had 4 bases not matched to a gene; V was cut back by 4 bases and J by 4 bases. Germline CDR1 and CDR2: SEHNR and FQNEAQ (reference sequence). This CDR3 reads CASSSLAGAYNEQFF. CDR3 coding DNA: TGTGCCAGCAGCTCCCTAGCGGGGGCTTACAATGAGCAGTTCTTC.

This chain connects TRBV14 to TRBJ1-6; D ambiguous. The V end was cut by 0 bases, the J end by 7 bases, with 4 bases between. Germline CDR1 SGHDN, CDR2 FVKESK. The CDR3 has 13 residues. The CDR3 coding sequence is TGTGCCAGCAGCCAAGATCTAAATTCACCCCTCCACTTT. Amino acids: CASSQDLNSPLHF.

This CDR3 reads CASSPTTYYGYTF. The CDR3 DNA sequence: TGCGCCAGCAGTCCGACAACTTACTATGGCTACACCTTC. The chain couples TRBV10-1 to TRBJ1-2, with D uncertain. Trimming left V 5 bases short and J 3 bases short, with 10 bases between. Germline CDR1 reads WNHNN; CDR2 reads SYGVQD (reference sequence). The CDR3 is 13 amino acids.

In this sample, this clone turned up once. The chain couples TRBV2 to TRBJ2-7, with no clear D. Trimming stripped 6 bases from V and 1 base from J, with 13 bases between. CDR3 length: 14 residues. The germline CDR1 and CDR2 sequences are SNHLY and FYNNEI. The CDR3 DNA reads TGTGCCAGCAGAGAGGAGTCTAGGTCCTACGAGCAGTACTTC. Protein sequence: CASREESRSYEQYF. Variable domain in full (rest from reference TRBV2 and TRBJ2-7): EPEVTQTPSHQVTQMGQEVILRCVPISNHLYFYWYRQILGQKVEFLVSFYNNEISEKSEIFDDQFSVERPDGSNFTLKIRSTKLEDSAMYFCASREESRSYEQYFGPGTRLTVT.

V and J are TRBV7-8 and TRBJ1-5, with D possibly matching TRBD1 (5 bases). This CDR3 comprises 15 residues. CDR1 is SGHVS, CDR2 FQNEAQ, per germline. V dropped 4 bases and J dropped 11 bases, with 21 bases sitting between them. The CDR3 reads CASSSRDSLDGAQHF. The CDR3 nucleotides are TGTGCCAGCAGCTCAAGAGACAGCCTTGATGGGGCCCAGCATTTT. The full variable domain, in which reference TRBV7-8 and TRBJ1-5 provide the parts outside the CDR3, is GAGVSQSPRYKVAKRGQDVALRCDPISGHVSLFWYQQALGQGPEFLTYFQNEAQLDKSGLPSDRFFAERPEGSVSTLKIQRTQQEDSAVYLCASSSRDSLDGAQHFGDGTRLSIL.

The chain recombines TRBV7-9 with TRBJ1-4; 8 bases line up with TRBD1. Germline loops: CDR1 SEHNR, CDR2 FQNEAQ (reference sequence). The CDR3 is 15 residues long. Trimming cost V 5 bases and J 6 bases; bases outside gene matches: 8. The CDR3 bases are TGTGCCAGCAGCCCACAGGGGGGTAGAGATGAAAAACTGTTTTTT. This encodes CASSPQGGRDEKLFF.

V usage is TRBV6-5 and J usage is TRBJ1-1, with D possibly matching TRBD1 (5 bases). Trimming removed 7 bases at V and 3 bases at J, with 15 bases between. Germline CDR1 MNHEY, CDR2 SVGAGI. The CDR3 contains 14 residues. The CDR3 nucleotides are TGTGCCAGCACTCAACGGGGGAGGGACACTGAAGCTTTCTTT. It yields the protein CASTQRGRDTEAFF.

This chain joins TRBV24-1 and TRBJ2-3; 11 positions agree with TRBD2. V was clipped by 5 bases and J by 0 bases; unmatched bases: 3. CDR1 is KGHDR, CDR2 SFDVKD, per germline. The CDR3 consists of 16 residues. This CDR3 is CATSVGTSGSTDTQYF. The CDR3 region has the DNA TGTGCCACCAGTGTAGGGACTAGCGGTAGCACAGATACGCAGTATTTT.

The rearrangement joins TRBV10-1 to TRBJ1-1; tentative D call: TRBD1 (5 bases). Germline lookup yields CDR1 WNHNN and CDR2 SYGVQD (reference sequence). V was clipped by 6 bases and J by 1 base, with 9 bases between them. CDR3 size: 13 residues. The CDR3 nucleotides are TGCGCCAGCAGCAAGGGGCCGAACACTGAAGCTTTCTTT. It yields the protein CASSKGPNTEAFF.